The 25 T cell receptor beta chains presented below share a single source sample, sequenced in a study of control samples from healthy donors and cancer patients. Only in-frame clones appear in the TCRdb table, and some are missing; sequencing was by immunoSEQ multiplex PCR. The sample carries about 130,000 clones, roughly 92% recorded once. The sequencing input was PBMCs. Receptor source: an older man with head and neck cancer.

J is TRBJ2-7 and V is TRBV7-6, with 9 bases that match TRBD2. V trimming: 5 bases; J trimming: 7 bases; junction bases outside the gene matches: 12. The CDR3 runs to 15 residues. Germline V CDR1 and CDR2: SGHVS, FNYEAQ. In nucleotides, the CDR3 is TGTGCCAGCAGCCTCCAAGGGGCTAGCGGGAAGGAGCAGTACTTC. Residues: CASSLQGASGKEQYF.

This chain uses TRBV29-1 with TRBJ2-5; D assignment may be TRBD1 or TRBD2 (5 bases each). Looked up from germline, CDR1 is SQVTM and CDR2 is ANQGSEA. This CDR3 comprises 14 residues. V lost 7 bases to trimming and J lost 2 bases, with 17 bases between them. The CDR3, as DNA: TGCAGCGCCCGGGGACGCAGGGCACAAGAGACCCAGTACTTC. Its translation is CSARGRRAQETQYF. Complete variable domain (other parts from reference TRBV29-1 and TRBJ2-5): SAVISQKPSRDICQRGTSLTIQCQVDSQVTMMFWYRQQPGQSLTLIATANQGSEATYESGFVIDKFPISRPNLTFSTLTVSNMSPEDSSIYLCSARGRRAQETQYFGPGTRLLVL.

J is TRBJ1-1 and V is TRBV5-1, with D perhaps matching TRBD1 (5 bases). The V and J ends lost 5 bases and 8 bases respectively, with 22 bases between them. Germline-derived CDR1 and CDR2 are SGHRS and YFSETQ. The CDR3 is 15 amino acids. The chain's CDR3 is CASSIGRVDRGEAFF. The CDR3 bases are TGCGCCAGCAGTATCGGCAGGGTAGACCGTGGGGAAGCTTTCTTT.

The chain has TRBV5-6 and TRBJ1-2; D may be TRBD1 (5 bases). V was cut by 0 bases and J by 5 bases, with 17 bases left in between. CDR3 size: 16 residues. From germline, CDR1 is SGHDT and CDR2 YYEEEE. Written as DNA, the CDR3 is TGTGCCAGCAGCTTGGTGGGACTTTGGGGGGTTTATGGCTACACCTTC. Its protein is CASSLVGLWGVYGYTF.

CDR3 coding DNA: TGTGCCTGGAGCGGAGGGACTAGCGGGAGGCAAGAGACCCAGTACTTC. It is translated as CAWSGGTSGRQETQYF. The V gene is TRBV30, the J gene TRBJ2-5; TRBD2 agrees at 15 bases. V trimming: 3 bases; J trimming: 2 bases; junction bases outside the gene matches: 4. The CDR3 is 16 amino acids. The germline CDR1 and CDR2 sequences are GTSNPN and SVGIG (reference sequence). Full variable domain (rest looked up from reference TRBV30 and TRBJ2-5): SQTIHQWPATLVQPVGSPLSLECTVEGTSNPNLYWYRQAAGRGLQLLFYSVGIGQISSEVPQNLSASRPQDRQFILSSKKLLLSDSGFYLCAWSGGTSGRQETQYFGPGTRLLVL.

This chain joins TRBV7-2 and TRBJ2-5; the D gene is possibly TRBD1 (6 bases). The CDR3 extends over 15 amino acids. The V gene lost 1 base and the J gene lost 5 bases, with 14 bases spanning the gap. In germline, CDR1 is SGHTA, CDR2 FQGNSA. The CDR3 bases are TGTGCCAGCAGCTTAGGGGGCAGGGGTACGGAGACCCAGTACTTC. Its translation: CASSLGGRGTETQYF.

The gene calls are TRBV30 and TRBJ2-1; D is tentatively TRBD1 or TRBD2 (5 bases each). This CDR3 contains 14 residues. Germline CDR1 is GTSNPN and CDR2 is SVGIG (reference sequence). The V and J ends lost 7 bases and 7 bases respectively, with 20 bases between them. The CDR3 DNA is TGTGCCTTAACGGGACCCACGGGTTTAAATGAGCAGTTCTTC. It codes for CALTGPTGLNEQFF. The full variable domain, in which reference TRBV30 and TRBJ2-1 provide the parts outside the CDR3, is SQTIHQWPATLVQPVGSPLSLECTVEGTSNPNLYWYRQAAGRGLQLLFYSVGIGQISSEVPQNLSASRPQDRQFILSSKKLLLSDSGFYLCALTGPTGLNEQFFGPGTRLTVL.

This sequence joins TRBV20-1 and TRBJ1-1; no clear D. This CDR3 comprises 11 residues. Per germline, CDR1 DFQATT and CDR2 SNEGSKA (reference sequence). Trimming removed 3 bases at V and 6 bases at J, with 8 bases between. The CDR3 coding sequence is TGCAGTGCTAGGAGGTTCCCTGAAGCTTTCTTT. Encoded protein: CSARRFPEAFF.

V and J are TRBV6-5 and TRBJ1-6; D possibly corresponds to TRBD1 (6 bases). This CDR3 region has 13 residues. Germline V CDR1 and CDR2: MNHEY, SVGAGI. V was pared by 7 bases and J by 7 bases, with 11 bases between. CDR3 loop: CASTKGGNSPLHF. In DNA, the CDR3 is TGTGCCAGCACCAAGGGGGGAAATTCACCCCTCCACTTT.

The table lists this clone with a count of one. The V gene is TRBV6-2 or TRBV6-3, the J gene TRBJ2-3, with 8 bases fitting TRBD2. With V trimmed by 2 bases and J by 0 bases, 7 bases remained unmatched. This CDR3 region has 17 residues. Germline CDR1 reads MNHEY; CDR2 reads SVGEGT. The CDR3 nucleotides are TGTGCCAGCAGTTACGAGCGGGGGAAAACTAGCACAGATACGCAGTATTTT. Amino acids: CASSYERGKTSTDTQYF.

The genes are TRBV7-2 and TRBJ2-1; D call uncertain. CDR1 is SGHTA and CDR2 is FQGNSA in the germline V gene. The CDR3 covers 14 residues. Trimming removed 3 bases at V and 0 bases at J, with 6 bases between. The CDR3 DNA reads as TGTGCCAGCAGCTTCTTAAGCTCCTACAATGAGCAGTTCTTC. Its protein product is CASSFLSSYNEQFF.

The chain combines TRBV30 with TRBJ2-3, with 12 bases aligning to TRBD2. V lost 5 bases, J lost 6 bases, and 6 bases stayed unmatched. The CDR3 length is 14 residues. Germline CDR1 GTSNPN, CDR2 SVGIG (reference sequence). CDR3 region: CAWGLAGRADTQYF. CDR3 sequence (DNA): TGTGCCTGGGGACTAGCGGGAAGGGCCGATACGCAGTATTTT.

This chain joins TRBV27 and TRBJ2-7, with D possibly being TRBD1 (6 bases). V lost 5 bases to trimming and J lost 4 bases, with 12 bases between them. The CDR3 has 13 residues. Germline V gene data show CDR1 as MNHEY and CDR2 as SMNVEV (reference sequence). The CDR3 here is CASSNQQGYEQYF. CDR3 in DNA: TGTGCCAGCAGTAACCAACAGGGTTACGAGCAGTACTTC.

J is TRBJ2-4 and V is TRBV2; no definite D call. The germline CDR1 and CDR2 sequences are SNHLY and FYNNEI. The CDR3 has 14 amino acids. The V end was cut by 2 bases, the J end by 6 bases, with 11 bases between. CDR3 loop: CASSERGPLNIQYF. For the CDR3, the DNA is TGTGCCAGCAGTGAAAGAGGACCCCTAAACATTCAGTACTTC.

The gene calls are TRBV10-3 and TRBJ2-1; a possible D gene is TRBD2 (5 bases). The CDR3 covers 13 residues. Germline loops: CDR1 ENHRY, CDR2 SYGVKD. V was clipped by 7 bases and J by 5 bases, with 12 bases between them. The CDR3 region is CAIMTTSNNEQFF. In nucleotides, the CDR3 is TGTGCCATCATGACTACCTCAAACAATGAGCAGTTCTTC.

The chain is built from TRBV10-3 and TRBJ1-2, with a weak D call TRBD1 (5 bases). This CDR3 contains 15 residues. The V gene's germline CDR1 is ENHRY and CDR2 SYGVKD. The V end was cut by 10 bases, the J end by 0 bases, with 18 bases between. The CDR3 bases are TGTGCCACTCGGGACGGAGGTTACCCTAACTATGGCTACACCTTC. It is translated as CATRDGGYPNYGYTF.

V gene TRBV27 combines with J gene TRBJ1-6, with 9 bases aligning to TRBD1. Germline CDR1 reads MNHEY; CDR2 reads SMNVEV (reference sequence). The V segment lost 5 bases and the J segment 0 bases; nucleotides outside the gene matches: 8. CDR3 length equals 18 residues. Written as DNA, the CDR3 is TGTGCCAGCAGTCCGACAGGGGGGATTAGCTCCTATAATTCACCCCTCCACTTT. It codes for CASSPTGGISSYNSPLHF.

The chain couples TRBV6-5 to TRBJ2-7; TRBD1 matches at 7 bases. The ends lost 8 bases at V and 2 bases at J; junction bases unmatched: 6. The length of the CDR3 is 13 residues. Germline V gene data show CDR1 as MNHEY and CDR2 as SVGAGI. The CDR3 sequence: CASARDRAYEQYF. CDR3 sequence (DNA): TGTGCCAGCGCTCGGGACAGAGCCTACGAGCAGTACTTC.

The J gene is TRBJ1-4, the V gene TRBV7-9; 7 bases align to TRBD1. Germline V CDR1 and CDR2: SEHNR, FQNEAQ (reference sequence). CDR3 length: 13 residues. V was pared by 5 bases and J by 6 bases, with 3 bases of the junction left unmatched. In DNA, the CDR3 is TGTGCCAGCAGCCCAGGGGGTCATGAAAAACTGTTTTTT. Protein: CASSPGGHEKLFF.

The V gene is TRBV2, the J gene TRBJ1-6; perhaps TRBD1 as D (6 bases). Germline loops: CDR1 SNHLY, CDR2 FYNNEI. This CDR3 comprises 17 residues. The ends were cut back, 6 bases at V and 7 bases at J, with 22 bases in the middle. The CDR3 DNA reads as TGTGCCAGCAGGAAGGCCGGGCAGGGGTGGGGGAATTCACCCCTCCACTTT. The encoded protein is CASRKAGQGWGNSPLHF.

The rearrangement uses TRBV27 and TRBJ1-5; D possibly corresponds to TRBD1 (5 bases). The CDR3 length is 14 residues. Germline CDR1 is MNHEY and CDR2 is SMNVEV (reference sequence). V shed 8 bases and J shed 3 bases, with 14 bases lying between them. The CDR3 loop is CASRPGGYNQPQHF. DNA of the CDR3: TGTGCCAGCCGCCCTGGGGGATACAATCAGCCCCAGCATTTT.

CDR3 sequence (DNA): TGTGCCAGTAGTCAGGCGGGAGTCCCCTACGAGCAGTACTTC. It is translated as CASSQAGVPYEQYF. V gene TRBV19 combines with J gene TRBJ2-7, with 7 bases identical to TRBD2. V shed 5 bases, J shed 2 bases, and the junction held 6 bases outside the gene matches. CDR1 LNHDA and CDR2 SQIVND come from the germline V gene (reference sequence). The CDR3 has 14 residues.

The chain is built from TRBV6-5 and TRBJ1-1, with D maybe TRBD1 (5 bases). The V end was cut by 0 bases, the J end by 1 base, with 9 bases between. Germline CDR1 is MNHEY and CDR2 is SVGAGI. This CDR3 region has 15 residues. CDR3: CASSYSGRGNTEAFF. The CDR3 DNA is TGTGCCAGCAGTTACTCGGGACGCGGGAACACTGAAGCTTTCTTT.

This sequence joins TRBV20-1 and TRBJ2-3; 8 bases map to TRBD2. Germline CDR1 and CDR2: DFQATT and SNEGSKA (reference sequence). There are 14 residues in the CDR3. V was clipped by 3 bases and J by 2 bases; unmatched bases: 4. The chain's CDR3 is CSASPGGVTDTQYF. CDR3 DNA sequence: TGCAGTGCTAGTCCGGGGGGGGTCACAGATACGCAGTATTTT.

The chain has TRBV6-5 and TRBJ1-5, with 7 bases lining up with TRBD1. With V trimmed by 4 bases and J by 7 bases, 7 bases remained unmatched. Germline CDR1 and CDR2: MNHEY and SVGAGI. The CDR3 has 14 residues. Here the CDR3 reads CASSLDREVQPQHF. The CDR3 DNA reads as TGTGCCAGCAGTTTAGACAGGGAAGTCCAGCCCCAGCATTTT.